A selection of T cell receptor beta chains follows, all from one sample in a study of shared clonotypes between healthy human individuals. Assay used: immunoSEQ multiplex PCR; TCRdb lists only in-frame clones, some missing. The sample holds millions of clones, about 95% seen once. Source material: naive CD8+ T cells sorted from blood. These receptors were obtained from a man between 18 and 35 years old in good health. Each CDR3 is given with its conserved first and last residue. A D gene is named only where the DNA matches it firmly. Some rows mark clone size as missing; the rest say once, few, many or name a class of expanded clone.

J	D	size	length	V	DNA	CDR3
TRBJ2-2	NA	once	14	TRBV7-8	TGTGCCAGCAGCTTAGGTAGCGTTCTCGGGGAGCTGTTTTTT	CASSLGSVLGELFF
TRBJ2-2	TRBD1	NA	14	TRBV2	TGTGCCAGCACCGGGACAGGGGGGACGGGGGAGCTGTTTTTT	CASTGTGGTGELFF
TRBJ2-1	NA	NA	14	TRBV15	TGTGCCACCAGCAGAGGTCCGGAGAACAATGAGCAGTTCTTC	CATSRGPENNEQFF
TRBJ1-1	TRBD1	NA	15	TRBV7-9	TGTGCCAGCAGCTTAACGATGGACAGGGGATCTGAAGCTTTCTTT	CASSLTMDRGSEAFF
TRBJ2-2	NA	NA	14	TRBV27	TGTGCCAGCAGGGGCGGGACCAACGTCGGGGAGCTGTTTTTT	CASRGGTNVGELFF
TRBJ2-6	NA	NA	17	TRBV10-3	TGTGCCATCAGCGCGACGCCCCTGAGCTCTGGGGCCAACGTCCTGACTTTC	CAISATPLSSGANVLTF
TRBJ2-2	NA	NA	15	TRBV7-2	TGTGCCACCTCCTCGGGCTATCCGAACACCGGGGAGCTGTTTTTT	CATSSGYPNTGELFF
TRBJ2-5	NA	NA	15	TRBV14	TGTGCCAGCAGCCCGGAGCGGGTTAGCCAAGAGACCCAGTACTTC	CASSPERVSQETQYF
TRBJ2-5	TRBD2	NA	14	TRBV6-5	TGTGCCAGCAGTTACTTGGCGGGGGAAGAGACCCAGTACTTC	CASSYLAGEETQYF
TRBJ2-1	TRBD1	NA	14	TRBV5-1	TGCGCCAGCAGCCCCGGACAGGGGGGCAATGAGCAGTTCTTC	CASSPGQGGNEQFF
TRBJ2-7	TRBD2	NA	15	TRBV5-4	TGTGCCAGCAGCATACCCGGGACTAGCGGTTACGAGCAGTACTTC	CASSIPGTSGYEQYF
TRBJ2-5	TRBD2	NA	15	TRBV11-2	TGTGCCAGCAGCTTGAGCGGGACTAGCGGGGAGACCCAGTACTTC	CASSLSGTSGETQYF
TRBJ2-1	NA	NA	12	TRBV6-5	TGTGCCAGCAGTTACGGGGGAGATGAGCAGTTCTTC	CASSYGGDEQFF
TRBJ2-2	TRBD2	NA	16	TRBV28	TGTGCCAGCAGTTTTGACGGGGAGGGGAACACCGGGGAGCTGTTTTTT	CASSFDGEGNTGELFF
TRBJ2-7	NA	once	15	TRBV11-2	TGTGCCAGCAGCTTAGATAGGCTTCTCGGGGCCGAGCAGTACTTC	CASSLDRLLGAEQYF
TRBJ2-7	NA	NA	14	TRBV6-5	TGTGCCAGCAGTTACTCAGCAGACTCCTACGAGCAGTACTTC	CASSYSADSYEQYF
TRBJ2-1	NA	NA	14	TRBV27	TGTGCCAGCACCCCCGGTATGGGTAACAATGAGCAGTTCTTC	CASTPGMGNNEQFF
TRBJ2-1	TRBD2	NA	15	TRBV4-3	TGCGCCAGCAGCCAAGATGTGCGGGAGCAAGATGAGCAGTTCTTC	CASSQDVREQDEQFF
TRBJ1-1	NA	NA	15	TRBV30	TGTGCCTGGAGTGGGCTCGGGGAGGGGGACACTGAAGCTTTCTTT	CAWSGLGEGDTEAFF
TRBJ2-2	TRBD2	NA	19	TRBV9	TGTGCCAGCAGCGTAGCTACTGTGATAGCGGGGGGGAACACCGGGGAGCTGTTTTTT	CASSVATVIAGGNTGELFF